The entry below gives a single TCR beta chain sequence along with its context. This entry is derived from a study of blood T cell repertoires in COVID-19. V shed 5 bases, J shed 7 bases, and the junction held 3 bases outside the gene matches. The germline gives CDR1 MNHEY, CDR2 SMNVEV (reference sequence). This CDR3 region has 13 residues. Study processing details: Cell counts per sample came from amplifying reference gene primers. TCRdb keeps only in-frame clones here, not all; method: immunoSEQ multiplex PCR. From that table come the V and J calls and clone size; the DNA was used to work out D and trimming. The sample consists of roughly 140,000 clones, 81% of them appearing once.

The TCR sequence derives from a human donor in a cohort sampled during active COVID-19. The chain carries TRBV27 and TRBJ1-4; 8 bases are a match to TRBD1. Sequenced sample: peripheral blood. Here the CDR3 reads CASSKTGVEKLFF. CDR3 in DNA: TGTGCCAGCAGTAAGACAGGGGTTGAAAAACTGTTTTTT. Using reference TRBV27 and TRBJ1-4 for the parts outside the CDR3, the full variable domain is EAQVTQNPRYLITVTGKKLTVTCSQNMNHEYMSWYRQDPGLGLRQIYYSMNVEVTDKGDVPEGYKVSRKEKRNFPLILESPSPNQTSLYFCASSKTGVEKLFFGSGTQLSVL.